Described below is a single TCR beta chain sequence and its context. The data were obtained in a study of Ad26.COV2.S vaccination and SARS-CoV-2 variants. Germline V gene lookup returns CDR1 SGHNT and CDR2 YYREEE (reference sequence). The length of the CDR3 is 15 residues. The V end lost 3 bases, the J end lost 3 bases, and 12 bases lay between the germline ends. TCRdb's table, derived via immunoSEQ multiplex PCR, lists solely in-frame clones and lacks some. The repertoire includes about 350,000 clones, about 90% of them detected once, and 3.9% sits in the top ten. This sequence originates from a human donor who had recovered from COVID-19. The V gene is TRBV5-4, the J gene TRBJ2-2; D remains unclear. This specimen consisted of peripheral blood, obtained after recovery from COVID-19. The CDR3 nucleotides read TGTGCCAGCAGCTATCCGGGTAGGGACACCGGGGAGCTGTTTTTT. The encoded protein is CASSYPGRDTGELFF.